The source of this T cell receptor delta chain is a study of gamma-delta chains in newborns, infants, children. Study information: Polyclonal expansion of innate γδ T cells after birth follows microbial exposure.

This CDR3 region has 21 residues. Germline CDR1 and CDR2: GEAIGNYY and EKD. TCRdb re-called the reads using CATT. The data hold around 1,500 delta-chain clones, with 7.6% observed a single time. This clone occurred a few times. It is likely a read error: a sequence one base away is far more abundant. This sample includes further DNA sequences coding for the same CDR3. The sample was blood. The TCR sequence derives from a child who was a newborn, infant or young child, either healthy, febrile or measles-vaccinated (not recorded which). The chain employs TRDV2 and TRDJ3; 12 bases map to TRDD3. The CDR3 sequence is CACDTGRPGGYATWDTRQMFF. DNA for the CDR3: TGCGCCTGTGACACTGGACGACCTGGGGGATACGCCACCTGGGACACCCGACAGATGTTTTTC.